The next 3 T cell receptor beta chains were all read from a single sample in a study of breast tumors, draining lymph nodes, adjacent tissues. MiXCR, applied by TCRdb to the multiplex PCR reads, yields one record per CDR3 protein. The sample holds about 13,000 distinct CDR3 sequences, about 62% seen once. What was sequenced was tumor-adjacent breast tissue. Receptors were obtained from a female donor with breast cancer. Some clones in this sample may be carry-over from other donors' samples.

The V call is TRBV25-1, the J call TRBJ2-7; 7 positions match TRBD2. This CDR3 region has 16 residues. With V trimmed by 2 bases and J by 3 bases, 10 bases remained unmatched. Germline V lookup: CDR1 MGHDK, CDR2 SYGVNS. The CDR3 DNA is TGTGCCAGCAGTGAACGAGCGGGGAAAACGATCTACGAGCAGTACTTC. It encodes CASSERAGKTIYEQYF.

This clonotype was counted ten times or more. CDR3 loop: CASGVLAGGQDTQYF. The CDR3 DNA sequence: TGTGCCAGCGGGGTTCTGGCGGGAGGCCAAGATACGCAGTATTTT. The gene calls are TRBV12-3 or TRBV12-4 and TRBJ2-3, with TRBD2 identical over 8 bases. The V gene end was trimmed by 8 bases and the J gene end by 5 bases; junction bases not matched to a gene: 12. The CDR3 is made up of 15 amino acids.

The CDR3 protein is CASSSPRGFYEQYF. CDR3 in DNA: TGTGCCAGCAGCTCACCCAGGGGGTTCTACGAGCAGTACTTC. The chain carries TRBV5-6 and TRBJ2-7; 7 positions agree with TRBD1. V shed 3 bases, J shed 3 bases, and the junction held 6 bases outside the gene matches. This CDR3 is 14 amino acids long. CDR1 and CDR2 (germline): SGHDT, YYEEEE.